This T cell receptor beta chain was retrieved from a study of cytomegalovirus exposure and HLA in healthy donors. The study, taken as a whole, reports: Certain sequence variants were highly shared and formed a cluster, and this cluster was likely a sequencing artifact.

Concerning this clone itself: What it recognizes is unknown.

From germline, CDR1 is SGHRS and CDR2 YFSETQ. The V and J ends lost 1 base and 4 bases respectively, with 14 bases between them. CDR3 length equals 15 residues. PCR amplification relied on 60 Vbeta primers (plus 13 Jbeta primers). In the source study's methods: A later analysis tallied approximately 78 million unique TCR beta chains, around 10 million of them shared. Repertoires were generated with immunoSEQ multiplex PCR, while TCRdb's copy carries only in-frame clones and drops some. The V and J calls and clone size come from that table; D and trimming were worked out from the DNA. Among about 120,000 clones listed, under 85% were seen once.

The receptor was derived from a woman aged 18-29 years in good health and CMV-seronegative. The specimen was PBMCs. This chain uses TRBV5-1 with TRBJ1-2, with D perhaps TRBD1 (5 bases). The CDR3 sequence is CASSLMGQGGYGYTF. The CDR3 DNA sequence: TGCGCCAGCAGCTTGATGGGGCAGGGTGGCTATGGCTACACCTTC.